Detailed here is one TCR beta chain. It lacks a known antigen. Nothing much larger sits one base from this clone, and base qualities are not available. This sample was taken from a study of shared clonotypes between healthy human individuals (dated by TCRdb to 2020 to 2021). For context, the study as a whole: A few men and two women, aged 18 to 49 years, made up the cohort. Blood TCR repertoires of a handful of healthy adults were deeply sequenced to estimate repertoire size and the extent of clonotype sharing between individuals. To increase sequencing depth and limit assay-specific biases, different laboratories used diverse techniques to prepare libraries and sequence TCR repertoires. For each donor, CD4 naive and CD4 memory were each run on three plates, CD8 naive on two plates, and CD8 memory on one plate. Each donor's leukapheresis produced roughly between roughly 0.85 and 9.5 billion PBMCs. Study-level results and caveats: Higher generation probabilities were observed for clonotypes shared by all four sorted-subset donors than for non-shared clonotypes. Because the study included only a small number of donors, the genetic and exposure-history diversity represented was limited. Pairwise subsampling led to the expectation that sequencing depth would affect the degree of clonotype sharing among donors. About 4.5% of naive CD4, 3% to 3.5% of naive CD8, about 2.5% of memory CD4, and over 0.35% of memory CD8 clonotypes were shared across several donors. Rarefaction of sorted-subset datasets indicated incomplete sequencing despite the large sequencing depth. Sampling was restricted to blood, and TCR repertoires in tissues likely differ from the TCR repertoires found in blood. Naive subsets generally had larger estimated clonotype richness than memory subsets.

The donors were healthy, HIV-negative adults who had no recently reported acute infections or vaccinations. Every donor was a Caucasian adult residing in Nashville, Tennessee, USA. CD4+ T cells were enriched by magnetic negative selection; naive cells were then positively selected on CD45RA, and the negative fraction formed the memory subset. Blood was obtained by leukapheresis, after which PBMCs were separated by Ficoll-Histopaque density gradient centrifugation and cryopreserved in liquid nitrogen vapor phase. Purity and quantity of every magnetically sorted T cell population were checked by analytical flow cytometry. Each sorted fraction had its genomic DNA isolated and then quantified by UV absorbance on a Nanodrop 2000c. The CDR3 goes from the cysteine to the phenylalanine over 16 residues. Only the CDR3 DNA is retained, 48 bases long and in frame from the first base. In the germline V gene, CDR1 corresponds to LGHNA and CDR2 to YNFKEQ. V and J lose 4 bases and 1 base, and a span of 11 bases separates them.

Using the deep immunoSEQ assay, TCR CDR3 regions were amplified from genomic DNA by multiplex PCR. Genomic DNA extracted from each cell subset was distributed evenly over all wells of several immunoSEQ 96-well plates, and each plate served as one replicate. Each replicate PCR for sorted subsets received approximately 200 ng genomic DNA, equal to about 30,000 T cell genomes. The purified libraries were quantified using a Qubit 3.0 fluorometer, sized with a Bioanalyzer 2100, and then quantified again using the KAPA Library Quantification kit. Every immunoSEQ 96-well plate was sequenced on a dedicated single-read 150-cycle Illumina NextSeq 550 flow cell. In the original analysis: Because the immunoSEQ output held only junctional sequences and lacked quality scores, the filtering could not match the filtering applied to full-length reads. Sequences were annotated with PyIR, a Python wrapper for IgBLAST v1.9, using IMGT germline references to assign V/J genes and CDR3. Reads with weak V/J assignments (E-value above 1e-6), missing CDR3, stop codons, out-of-frame junctions, or ambiguous translated residues were removed. A V3J clonotype was defined by an identical inferred V gene, J gene, and CDR3 amino acid sequence. To compute the percentage overlap between repertoires, the number of shared unique clonotypes was divided by the size of the smaller repertoire. Three approaches were used to assess repertoire richness: RTK rarefaction, the Chao1 estimator, and Recon v2.1 estimates of unobserved clonotypes. Generation probabilities were computed with OLGA for all TCRbeta clonotypes obtained by the gDNA method from several donors. TCRdb holds this immuneACCESS table with in-frame rearrangements only. Some clones are missing; in checked studies, unresolved V genes explain under half, and the rest has no known cause. The DNA was the basis for D and trimming; V, J and clone size are from that table. Here the sample has under 1,100,000 clones; about 75% occur a single time. The ten largest clones add up to approximately 1.5% of the sample.

The chain joins TRBV4-2 to TRBJ1-6; the D segment could be TRBD1, given 5 matching bases. The sequenced material came from memory CD4+ T cells sorted from blood. The sample's cell subset or site label, in plain terms: CD45RA-negative fraction. This sequence was found in a man between 18 and 35 years old in good health. DNA sequence: TGTGCCAGCAGCCTCGAAGACAGTTCCTATAATTCACCCCTCCACTTT. This encodes CASSLEDSSYNSPLHF.